This T cell receptor (beta chain) is from a study of sequential checkpoint blockade in melanoma. Whole-study context: Both treatment sequences were followed by maintenance nivolumab.

Treatment: randomized to nivolumab then ipilimumab (arm A) or the reverse (arm B). No patient had prior DNA-damaging chemotherapy. Live CD3+CD8+ CD19− CD56− cells were sorted from PBMCs. Using immunoSEQ multiplex PCR, the repertoire was profiled, and TCRdb retains in-frame clones only, with some absent. This table has some 15,000 clones, roughly 93% appearing once. The V gene's germline CDR1 is LNHDA and CDR2 SQIVND (reference sequence). The CDR3 sequence is 13 residues long. The ends were cut back, 8 bases at V and 2 bases at J, with 12 bases in the middle. This specimen was CD8+ T cells sorted from blood (inferred from file names), taken from a patient given nivolumab and ipilimumab in sequence. The chain combines TRBV19 with TRBJ1-1; D perhaps matches TRBD1 (5 bases). This clonotype was obtained from a human donor with melanoma. CDR3 protein: CASGPTENTEAFF. In DNA, the CDR3 is TGTGCCAGTGGCCCGACAGAAAACACTGAAGCTTTCTTT.